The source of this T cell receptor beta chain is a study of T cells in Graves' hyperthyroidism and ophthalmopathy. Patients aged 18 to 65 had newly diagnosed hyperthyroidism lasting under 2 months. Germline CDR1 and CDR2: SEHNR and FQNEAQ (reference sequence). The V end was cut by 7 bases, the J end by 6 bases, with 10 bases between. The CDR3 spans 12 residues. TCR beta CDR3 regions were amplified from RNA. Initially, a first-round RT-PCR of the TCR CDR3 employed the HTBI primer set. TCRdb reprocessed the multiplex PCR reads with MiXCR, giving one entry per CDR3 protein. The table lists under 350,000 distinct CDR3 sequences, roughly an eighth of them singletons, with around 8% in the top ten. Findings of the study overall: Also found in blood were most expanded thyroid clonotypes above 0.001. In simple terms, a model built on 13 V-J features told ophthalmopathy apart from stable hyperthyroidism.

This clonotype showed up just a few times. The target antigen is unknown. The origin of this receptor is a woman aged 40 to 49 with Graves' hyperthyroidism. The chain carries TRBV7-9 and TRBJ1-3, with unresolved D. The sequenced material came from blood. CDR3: CASTDGKNTIYF. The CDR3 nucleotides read TGTGCCAGCACCGACGGGAAAAACACCATATATTTT.